This TCR beta chain was profiled in a study of CD8 T cells in ankylosing spondylitis (dated by TCRdb to 2016 to 2017). Broadly, across the study: To find TCR variants linked to disease, the study profiled T cell receptor beta repertoires in ankylosing spondylitis patients and healthy donors. In total, the full study cohort was made up of roughly 110 healthy donors and more than 20 ankylosing spondylitis patients. Peripheral blood was sampled, and synovial fluid was also collected from ankylosing spondylitis patients. What the study reported, not specific to this receptor: Blood from ankylosing spondylitis patients appeared to be characterized by a TCR beta motif made up of about 8 highly homologous amino acid variants. Some motif variants were previously reported in synovial fluid and blood of reactive arthritis patients, suggesting common disease-initiation mechanisms. A CD8+ phenotype was shown by the disease-linked clones, which were found at relatively low frequencies in peripheral blood. The disease-linked clones were reported to be significantly enriched in matched synovial fluid samples from ankylosing spondylitis patients.

About this clonotype itself: The antigen it recognizes is unknown. This may be a read error: a much more frequent sequence differs by one nucleotide.

Sequencing was performed on an Illumina HiSeq 2500. TCR beta libraries were prepared by quantitative 5'-RACE with molecular barcodes. The original pipeline was this. A new computational method based on a probabilistic model of VDJ rearrangement was used to identify disease-linked TCR variants. In-frame beta chains were kept once TCRdb had trimmed the public reads at Q25 with fastp and called clones with MiXCR. Each record represents a unique CDR3 protein, reported with the most common genes and DNA among its rows. For this entry, the V and J calls and clone size follow TCRdb and not the study's own pipeline. Counted in this sample were around 130,000 distinct CDR3 sequences; around 13% of them appeared once. The ten largest account for 3% of the sample. Measured from the cysteine to the phenylalanine, the CDR3 is 12 residues long. Here the CDR3 DNA is all that survives: 36 bases in frame from base 1. In the germline V gene (reference sequence), CDR1 corresponds to DFQATT and CDR2 to SNEGSKA.

The chain uses TRBV20-1 and TRBJ2-3, and perhaps TRBD2 as D gene, on 6 matching bases. This receptor was identified in a female donor with ankylosing spondylitis or in good health (not recorded which). Sequencing was performed on blood, either unsorted or a sorted T cell fraction (not recorded which). At the DNA level, the sequence is TGCCCGGGAGCTTCTAGCACAGATACGCAGTATTTT. Protein translation: CPGASSTDTQYF.